This T cell receptor (beta chain) was found in a study of tumor-infiltrating lymphocytes in primary liver carcinoma. This clonotype has a single count. Its antigen is currently unknown. One junction end disagrees with the germline gene, perhaps due to a read error. The length of the CDR3 is 15 residues. CDR1 is MGHRA and CDR2 is YSYEKL in the germline V gene. Whole-study findings and limits: All five tumor regions shared only about 7-25% of top clones.

The authors made TCR beta cDNA from roughly 480 ng total RNA with a constant-region primer. Libraries for TCR beta were built through three nested multiplex PCR rounds, which together made up a slightly modified ARM-PCR procedure. Each of the first two PCR rounds ran approximately 11 cycles with TRBV1-TRBV30 forward and C-beta reverse primers. TCRdb itself ran the multiplex PCR reads through MiXCR, one entry per CDR3 protein. Here the sample spans over 95,000 distinct CDR3 sequences, 55% to 70% being singletons. Investigators took RNA and DNA out together from about 19-30 mg of unsorted bulk tissue.

The sequencing sample was made of liver tumor tissue from sampling region 5. Subset meaning: tumor region T5, tumor centre. The receptor's source is a woman aged 55-70 years with primary liver carcinoma and hepatitis B virus infection. This rearrangement joins TRBV4-1 to TRBJ1-6, with D possibly TRBD1 on 6 matching bases. DNA of the CDR3: TGTGCCAGCCGCCGACAGGTTGCCTCTAATTCACCCCTCCACTTT. This encodes CASRRQVASNSPLHF.